This T cell receptor (beta chain) was sequenced for a study of graft-versus-host responses after intestinal transplantation. In the study overall: Transplant types were multivisceral, liver-intestinal, or isolated intestinal. All recipients got anti-thymocyte globulin induction, then tacrolimus and steroids for about 3 years.

Profiled with immunoSEQ multiplex PCR; TCRdb holds only in-frame clones, not every one. This sample carries approximately 38,000 clones, around 86% of them seen once, and the ten largest clones take roughly 4%. CDR1 and CDR2 (germline): SGHRS, YFSETQ. CDR3 length equals 14 residues. This sequence joins TRBV5-1 and TRBJ2-5; TRBD2 matches at 10 bases. The DNA end is a closer match to TRBJ2-7, so the J assignment may be wrong. This material consisted of PBMCs, taken about 1,000 days after transplant. The origin of this receptor is a human patient who received an intestinal transplant, so some T cells may come from the graft donor. This CDR3 is CASSFSGRDYEQYF. In nucleotides, the CDR3 is TGCGCCAGCAGCTTCAGCGGGAGGGACTACGAGCAGTACTTC.